This T cell receptor (beta chain) derives from a study of PD-L1 blockade in urothelial cancer. About the research overall: In the patient group, about 85% of the roughly 29 were males with bladder-origin urothelial cancer. Peripheral blood specimens exhibited a median yield of approximately 150,000 T cells.

This clone was detected a few times. Measured with immunoSEQ multiplex PCR; TCRdb has only the in-frame clones, and not every one. Of roughly 49,000 clones in the sample, 85% to 90% were seen once. Sample time point: pretreatment peripheral blood. Per patient, between 1 and 8 samples were collected at pretreatment and on-treatment time points. The CDR3 contains 14 residues. V lost 3 bases and J lost 4, with 13 bases in between. Germline V gene sequence: CDR1 WSHSY, CDR2 SAAADI. V gene TRBV10-2 combines with J gene TRBJ2-7; D perhaps matches TRBD1 (5 bases). This clonotype was obtained from a man aged 60 to 69 with urothelial cancer. Here the sequenced sample was PBMCs, taken around atezolizumab (anti-PD-L1) treatment. The CDR3 nucleotides read TGCGCCAGCAGTGAATCAGGGATTGTGTACGAGCAGTACTTC. It yields the protein CASSESGIVYEQYF.